This T cell receptor beta chain appears in the sequencing data of a study of blood T cells in healthy people across ages. Study results and caveats: Without sorted subsets, naive and antigen-experienced compartments could not be conclusively compared.

Points on this clonotype: What it recognizes is unknown.

At least 7 million PBMCs were isolated per sample. This CDR3 has 13 amino acids. Germline loops: CDR1 MNHNY, CDR2 SVGAGI (reference sequence). Trimming took 2 bases from V and 11 from J, leaving 15 bases between them. Sample-barcoded 5' priming and a J-beta primer mix drove a second PCR of 7 to 11 cycles. Each CDR3 protein gets one entry after TCRdb re-called the 5' RACE reads with MiXCR. Here the sample spans about a million distinct CDR3 sequences, just over 50% being singletons. The chain is built from TRBV6-6 and TRBJ2-5; D remains unclear. The source of this sequence is a woman aged 55-69 years in good health. The sequenced material came from blood. In DNA form, the CDR3 reads TGTGCCAGCAGTTACGAAGGCGGTAATGAGCAGTACTTC. This translates into CASSYEGGNEQYF.